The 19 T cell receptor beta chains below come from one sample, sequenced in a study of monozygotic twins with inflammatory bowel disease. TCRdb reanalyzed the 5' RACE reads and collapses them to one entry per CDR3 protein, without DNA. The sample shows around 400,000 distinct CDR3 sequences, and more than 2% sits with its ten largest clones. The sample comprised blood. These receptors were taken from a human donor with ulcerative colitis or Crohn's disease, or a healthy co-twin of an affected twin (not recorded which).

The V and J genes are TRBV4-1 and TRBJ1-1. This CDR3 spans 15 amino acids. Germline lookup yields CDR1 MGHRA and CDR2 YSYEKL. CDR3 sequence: CASSQAAFGRTEAFF.

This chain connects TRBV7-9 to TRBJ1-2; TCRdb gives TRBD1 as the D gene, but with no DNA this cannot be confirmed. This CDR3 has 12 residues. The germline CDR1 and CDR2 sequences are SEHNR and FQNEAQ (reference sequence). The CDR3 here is CASSSAGNGYTF. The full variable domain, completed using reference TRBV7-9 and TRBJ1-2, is DTGVSQNPRHKITKRGQNVTFRCDPISEHNRLYWYRQTLGQGPEFLTYFQNEAQLEKSRLLSDRFSAERPKGSFSTLEIQRTEQGDSAMYLCASSSAGNGYTFGSGTRLTVV.

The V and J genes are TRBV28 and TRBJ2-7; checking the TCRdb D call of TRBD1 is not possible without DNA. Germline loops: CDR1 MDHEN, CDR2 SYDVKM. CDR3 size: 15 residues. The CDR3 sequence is CASSNLGTGGHEQYF.

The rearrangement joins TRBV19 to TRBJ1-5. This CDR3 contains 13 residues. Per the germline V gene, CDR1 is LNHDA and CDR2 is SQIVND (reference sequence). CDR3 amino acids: CASRTNGNQPQHF.

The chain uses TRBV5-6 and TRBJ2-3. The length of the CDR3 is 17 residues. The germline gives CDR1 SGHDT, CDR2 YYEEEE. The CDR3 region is CASSLGRTRFSTDTQYF.

The CDR3 sequence: CASSHQDRGANYGYTF. The chain couples TRBV4-3 to TRBJ1-2; the D gene TCRdb calls, TRBD1, cannot be checked with no DNA. The germline gives CDR1 LGHNA, CDR2 YSLEER. The CDR3 runs to 16 residues.

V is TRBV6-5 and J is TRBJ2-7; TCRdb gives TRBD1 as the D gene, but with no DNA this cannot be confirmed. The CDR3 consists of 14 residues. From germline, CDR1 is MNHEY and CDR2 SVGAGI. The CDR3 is CASSYGGDGDEQYF.

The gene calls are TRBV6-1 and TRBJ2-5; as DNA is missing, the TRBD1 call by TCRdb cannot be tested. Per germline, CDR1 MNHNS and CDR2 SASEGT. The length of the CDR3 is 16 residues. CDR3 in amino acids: CASSPDEAGTGETQYF.

This CDR3 reads CASSSLLLAGHNEQFF. The chain is built from TRBV5-5 and TRBJ2-1; TCRdb calls TRBD2, which cannot be checked without DNA. Per germline, CDR1 SGHKS and CDR2 YYEKEE (reference sequence). The CDR3 length is 16 residues.

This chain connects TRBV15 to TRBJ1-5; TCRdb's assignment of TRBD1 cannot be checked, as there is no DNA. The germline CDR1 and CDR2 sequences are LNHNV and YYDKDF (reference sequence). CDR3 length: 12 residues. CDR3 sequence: CATSTSKGAQHF.

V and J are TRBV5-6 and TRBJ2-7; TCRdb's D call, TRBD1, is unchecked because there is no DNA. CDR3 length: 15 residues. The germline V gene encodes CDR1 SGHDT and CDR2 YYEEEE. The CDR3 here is CASSLAGGGNYEQYF.

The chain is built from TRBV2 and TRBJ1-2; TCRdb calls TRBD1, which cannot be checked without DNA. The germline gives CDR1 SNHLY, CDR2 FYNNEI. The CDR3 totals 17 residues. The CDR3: CASSVLTEGRANYGYTF.

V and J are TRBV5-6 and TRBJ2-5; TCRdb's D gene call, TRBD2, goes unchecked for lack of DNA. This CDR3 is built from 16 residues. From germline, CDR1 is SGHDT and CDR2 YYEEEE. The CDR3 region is CASSSWTSGDQETQYF. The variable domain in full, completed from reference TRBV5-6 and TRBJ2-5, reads DAGVTQSPTHLIKTRGQQVTLRCSPKSGHDTVSWYQQALGQGPQFIFQYYEEEERQRGNFPDRFSGHQFPNYSSELNVNALLLGDSALYLCASSSWTSGDQETQYFGPGTRLLVL.

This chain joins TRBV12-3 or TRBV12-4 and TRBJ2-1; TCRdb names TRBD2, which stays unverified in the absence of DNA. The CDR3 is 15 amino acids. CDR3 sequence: CASTLTSGPYNEQFF.

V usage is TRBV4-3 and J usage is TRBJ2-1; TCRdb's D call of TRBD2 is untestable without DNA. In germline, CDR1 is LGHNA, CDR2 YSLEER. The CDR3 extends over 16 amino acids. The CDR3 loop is CASSQGRGQFNDEQFF.

The CDR3 protein is CASSYSNLNEQFF. The genes are TRBV6-2 or TRBV6-3 and TRBJ2-1. The CDR3 extends over 13 amino acids. Germline CDR1 MNHEY, CDR2 SVGEGT.

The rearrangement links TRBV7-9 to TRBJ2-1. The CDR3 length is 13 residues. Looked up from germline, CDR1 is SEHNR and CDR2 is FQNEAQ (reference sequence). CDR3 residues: CASSPYHLNEQFF.

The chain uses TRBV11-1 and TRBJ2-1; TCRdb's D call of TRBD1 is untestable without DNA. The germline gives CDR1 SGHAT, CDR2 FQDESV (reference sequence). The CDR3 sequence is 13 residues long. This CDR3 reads CASSLSGDNEQFF. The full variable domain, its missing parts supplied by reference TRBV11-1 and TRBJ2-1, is EAEVAQSPRYKITEKSQAVAFWCDPISGHATLYWYRQILGQGPELLVQFQDESVVDDSQLPKDRFSAERLKGVDSTLKIQPAELGDSAMYLCASSLSGDNEQFFGPGTRLTVL.

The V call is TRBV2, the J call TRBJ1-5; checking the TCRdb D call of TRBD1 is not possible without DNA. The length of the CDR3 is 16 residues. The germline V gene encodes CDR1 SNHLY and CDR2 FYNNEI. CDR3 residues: CASSLTVGEGNQPQHF.